This T cell receptor beta chain was identified in a study of blood T cell repertoires in COVID-19. Whole-study context: COVID-19 samples collected from the United States, Italy and Spain covered acute and convalescent phases. PBMCs, B-cell-depleted T cells, or T cells were the source of the cDNA or gDNA that made up the material.

J was trimmed by 4 bases and V by 2 bases; bases with no gene match: 8. This CDR3 comprises 15 residues. CDR1 and CDR2 (germline): SGHTA, FQGTGA. As originally analysed: Reference gene primer amplification yielded estimated nucleated cell counts. Data came from immunoSEQ multiplex PCR; TCRdb stores just in-frame clones and leaves some out. The DNA gave D and trimming, while V, J and clone size come from that table. The repertoire holds some 36,000 clones, with 90% as singletons. Material: peripheral blood. The receptor comes from a man between 60 and 70 years old with active or convalescent COVID-19. The rearrangement joins TRBV7-3 to TRBJ2-7; 7 bases match TRBD1. The CDR3 bases are TGTGCCAGCAGCTTACAGGGGACAGAACTTTACGAGCAGTACTTC. It codes for CASSLQGTELYEQYF.